The 3 T cell receptor beta chains reported below all come from one sample, sequenced in a study of OX40 agonist ivuxolimab in advanced cancers. The table came from immunoSEQ multiplex PCR; TCRdb's copy has only in-frame clones and leaves some out. Of under 45,000 clones in the sample, less than 80% were seen once. The sequenced sample was CD4+ or CD8+ T cells sorted from blood, obtained in a trial of the OX40 agonist ivuxolimab. These receptors were taken from an adult with an advanced solid tumor such as melanoma, head and neck, liver or kidney cancer.

This clone appeared once. V gene TRBV4-1 combines with J gene TRBJ2-5; 11 positions agree with TRBD2. The CDR3 contains 20 residues. After removal of 3 bases from V and 0 bases from J, the junction contained 15 bases not matched to a gene. Per the germline V gene, CDR1 is MGHRA and CDR2 is YSYEKL. DNA of the CDR3: TGCGCCAGCAGCCAGGAATGGTCCGGCCTAGCGGGGGGACACCAAGAGACCCAGTACTTC. Amino acids: CASSQEWSGLAGGHQETQYF.

The V and J genes are TRBV2 and TRBJ1-2, with no clear D. The germline V gene encodes CDR1 SNHLY and CDR2 FYNNEI. The ends were cut back, 6 bases at V and 8 bases at J, with 7 bases in the middle. The CDR3 runs 10 residues. The CDR3: CASRAWGYTF. Here the CDR3 DNA reads TGTGCCAGCAGGGCGTGGGGCTACACCTTC.

This chain connects TRBV27 to TRBJ2-2, with D uncertain. This CDR3 has 14 residues. Germline loops: CDR1 MNHEY, CDR2 SMNVEV (reference sequence). Trimming pared 5 bases from V and 3 bases from J, leaving 10 bases between. The DNA of the CDR3 is TGTGCCAGCAGTCCTCCGGTAGACACCGGGGAGCTGTTTTTT. Amino acids: CASSPPVDTGELFF.